Sequencing of this T cell receptor beta chain was carried out in a study of T cells after somatic rescue of genetic block (dated by TCRdb to about 2020). About the investigation overall: What the study looked at was long-term robustness, specifically in a T-cell system that came about through somatic rescue of a genetic block in T-cell development.

Between the V and J ends, shortened by 5 bases and 0 bases respectively, the junction contains 10 bases. The CDR3 has 14 amino acids, counting the end cysteine and phenylalanine. Of the read, only the CDR3 DNA is kept; its 42 bases are in frame from base 1. Sequences SEHNR (CDR1) and FQNEAQ (CDR2) are obtained from the germline V gene (reference sequence). Library creation used the immunoSEQ multiplex PCR assay. TCRdb holds this immuneACCESS table with in-frame rearrangements only. Some clones are missing; in checked studies, unresolved V genes explain under half, and the rest has no known cause. Within this sample are 85,000 to 100,000 clones, with 75% to 90% of them counted one time only. The ten largest make up around 1.6% of the sample. Concerning this clone: Its antigen specificity is not known. Base qualities are not provided; no much larger clone lies one nucleotide away.

The sample was peripheral blood mononuclear cells (PBMCs). This sequence originates from a woman in her late teens or twenties. The V gene is TRBV7-9 and the J gene is TRBJ1-1; the D gene cannot be resolved reliably. This receptor has the CDR3 CASSPLKMNTEAFF. The DNA sequence is given as TGTGCCAGCAGCCCCCTTAAGATGAACACTGAAGCTTTCTTT.